The 20 T cell receptor beta chains below come from one sample, sequenced in a study of shared clonotypes between healthy human individuals. This table comes from immunoSEQ multiplex PCR, and its TCRdb copy is limited to in-frame clones, with some not included. The sample includes about 710,000 clones, more than 70% seen only once; the top ten take roughly 1.9%. Sequencing was carried out using memory CD4+ T cells sorted from blood. Subset in this sample: CD45RA-negative fraction. The origin of the receptors is a woman in her twenties or thirties in good health.

The rearrangement links TRBV30 to TRBJ1-3; D perhaps matches TRBD1 (5 bases). Germline CDR1 GTSNPN, CDR2 SVGIG (reference sequence). Trimming took off 4 bases at V and 1 base at J, with 14 bases between the two ends. This CDR3 is 15 amino acids long. The CDR3 is CAWMGGKGSGNTIYF. The CDR3 coding sequence is TGTGCCTGGATGGGGGGAAAGGGGTCTGGAAACACCATATATTTT.

For the CDR3, the DNA is TGTGCCAGCAGCGTCGACAGGGGCGGTGAAAAACTGTTTTTT. Residues: CASSVDRGGEKLFF. The chain couples TRBV2 to TRBJ1-4; 8 nucleotides align to TRBD1. The V gene's germline CDR1 is SNHLY and CDR2 FYNNEI. The junction had 7 bases not matched to a gene; V was cut back by 6 bases and J by 7 bases. This CDR3 spans 14 amino acids.

This clone has only one observation. The chain joins TRBV5-1 to TRBJ2-7; the D gene is possibly TRBD2 (6 bases). The V end was cut by 0 bases, the J end by 6 bases, with 16 bases between. The CDR3 is 15 residues long. CDR1 is SGHRS and CDR2 is YFSETQ in the germline V gene. The CDR3: CASSLDSGTAGEQYF. CDR3 sequence (DNA): TGCGCCAGCAGCTTGGATTCCGGGACTGCGGGCGAGCAGTACTTC.

V is TRBV5-6 and J is TRBJ2-3; TRBD1 is a possible D gene (5 bases). Trimming took off 2 bases at V and 0 bases at J, with 10 bases between the two ends. CDR3 length: 15 amino acids. Germline V gives CDR1 SGHDT, CDR2 YYEEEE. CDR3 sequence: CASSFQGTSTDTQYF. CDR3 DNA: TGTGCCAGCAGCTTCCAGGGAACTAGCACAGATACGCAGTATTTT.

The rearrangement uses TRBV7-3 and TRBJ2-1, with 10 bases lining up with TRBD2. The CDR3 covers 15 residues. The V gene's germline CDR1 is SGHTA and CDR2 FQGTGA. V dropped 4 bases and J dropped 8; count of bases not matched to a gene: 8. CDR3 DNA sequence: TGTGCCAGCAGCTCAGCGGGAGGGCCTTTCGATGAGCAGTTCTTC. Translation gives CASSSAGGPFDEQFF.

This clone has a single count. The chain links TRBV4-1 to TRBJ1-2; the D is unclear. This CDR3 comprises 13 residues. The germline gives CDR1 MGHRA, CDR2 YSYEKL. Deletions cut 5 bases from V and 0 bases from J, with 7 bases between. The CDR3 spells CASSSGTNYGYTF. In nucleotides, the CDR3 is TGCGCCAGCAGCTCAGGTACTAACTATGGCTACACCTTC.

This sequence joins TRBV25-1 and TRBJ2-5; TRBD1 might be the D (6 bases). V lost 3 bases and J lost 4, with 15 bases in between. CDR1 MGHDK and CDR2 SYGVNS come from the germline V gene. The CDR3 totals 15 residues. For the CDR3, the DNA is TGTGCCAGCAGTGACCTGCAGGGGACAATAGAGACCCAGTACTTC. It is translated as CASSDLQGTIETQYF.

The chain has TRBV2 and TRBJ2-4; the D is unclear. Germline CDR1 and CDR2: SNHLY and FYNNEI. The CDR3 spans 14 residues. V shed 3 bases and J shed 1 base, with 7 bases lying between them. The CDR3 coding sequence is TGTGCCAGCAGTGAGGGTGGGGCCAAAAACATTCAGTACTTC. Protein sequence: CASSEGGAKNIQYF.

The chain joins TRBV27 to TRBJ1-5; tentative D call: TRBD1 (5 bases). Per the germline V gene, CDR1 is MNHEY and CDR2 is SMNVEV (reference sequence). Trimming shortened V by 4 bases and J by 1 base, and 11 bases separated the two germline ends. CDR3 length: 15 amino acids. The chain's CDR3 is CASSSGGSSNQPQHF. In DNA form, the CDR3 reads TGTGCCAGCAGTTCGGGGGGGAGCAGCAATCAGCCCCAGCATTTT.

There are many counts of this clone. The sample holds other DNA sequences that translate to the same CDR3. The V and J genes are TRBV28 and TRBJ1-4; D is ambiguous. Trimming pared 3 bases from V and 3 bases from J, leaving 5 bases between. The CDR3 is 13 amino acids. Germline values: CDR1 MDHEN, CDR2 SYDVKM. The CDR3 region is CASSFRANEKLFF. CDR3 DNA sequence: TGTGCCAGCAGTTTTCGTGCTAATGAAAAACTGTTTTTT.

This clone was seen repeatedly, ten times or more. The DNA for the CDR3 is TGTGCCAGCAGCCAAGCCGCCTCAAGCAGTAGCACAGATACGCAGTATTTT. It specifies CASSQAASSSSTDTQYF. The V and J genes are TRBV4-2 and TRBJ2-3; D is ambiguous. Germline CDR1 is LGHNA and CDR2 is YNFKEQ. The CDR3 extends over 17 amino acids. Trimming removed 1 base from V and 0 bases from J, with 14 bases in between.

This rearrangement joins TRBV19 to TRBJ2-5, with 7 nucleotides matching TRBD2. The V gene's germline CDR1 is LNHDA and CDR2 SQIVND (reference sequence). The V gene end was trimmed by 5 bases and the J gene end by 5 bases; junction bases not matched to a gene: 11. The CDR3 runs 15 residues. CDR3 sequence (DNA): TGTGCCAGTAGTGTGAGTGGGGGGGATCGGGAGACCCAGTACTTC. As protein: CASSVSGGDRETQYF.

The V call is TRBV16, the J call TRBJ1-4; maybe TRBD1 (6 bases). V was cut by 4 bases and J by 8 bases, with 11 bases left in between. This CDR3 contains 13 residues. Germline-derived CDR1 and CDR2 are KGHSY and FQNENV. This chain's CDR3 is CASSLGQQEKLFF. The CDR3 nucleotides read TGTGCCAGCAGCCTGGGACAACAGGAAAAACTGTTTTTT.

The CDR3 DNA sequence: TGTGCCAGCAGTGCGCGGTTGGGGAGTGGCTACACCTTC. This encodes CASSARLGSGYTF. The rearrangement links TRBV27 to TRBJ1-2; D remains unclear. The CDR3 contains 13 residues. V dropped 5 bases and J dropped 7 bases, with 14 bases sitting between them. Germline V gene data show CDR1 as MNHEY and CDR2 as SMNVEV (reference sequence).

The chain couples TRBV5-1 to TRBJ2-3; D possibly corresponds to TRBD1 (6 bases). This CDR3 is built from 15 residues. The V and J ends lost 1 base and 0 bases respectively, with 9 bases between them. Germline V gene sequence: CDR1 SGHRS, CDR2 YFSETQ. The CDR3, as DNA: TGCGCCAGCAGCTTGATTCAGGGGAGCACAGATACGCAGTATTTT. Its protein is CASSLIQGSTDTQYF.

The genes are TRBV11-2 and TRBJ2-7; 11 bases are shared with TRBD2. Germline values: CDR1 SGHAT, CDR2 FQNNGV. The CDR3 has 16 residues. Trimming removed 6 bases from V and 5 bases from J; junction bases left unmatched: 12. The CDR3 nucleotides are TGTGCCAGCAGTGGACTAGCGGGCGTCTCGGCGCACGAGCAGTACTTC. Translating gives CASSGLAGVSAHEQYF.

This clone was picked up one time. J is TRBJ2-2 and V is TRBV19, with TRBD1 matching over 8 bases. V lost 2 bases, J lost 7 bases, and 3 bases stayed unmatched. Germline V gene lookup returns CDR1 LNHDA and CDR2 SQIVND (reference sequence). The CDR3 is made up of 14 amino acids. The DNA for the CDR3 is TGTGCCAGTAGTATATTGACAGGGGTCGGGGAGCTGTTTTTT. Amino acids: CASSILTGVGELFF.

The rearrangement uses TRBV25-1 and TRBJ1-2; 9 positions match TRBD1. CDR1 and CDR2 (germline): MGHDK, SYGVNS. V gave up 3 bases and J gave up 4 bases; unmatched junction bases: 3. The CDR3 is 14 residues long. The CDR3 region is CASSEGGQGYGYTF. The CDR3 coding sequence is TGTGCCAGCAGTGAGGGGGGACAGGGCTATGGCTACACCTTC.

The V and J genes are TRBV5-1 and TRBJ1-1; possibly TRBD1 for D (6 bases). Germline CDR1 is SGHRS and CDR2 is YFSETQ. CDR3 length: 15 amino acids. Trimming pared 0 bases from V and 5 bases from J, leaving 14 bases between. CDR3 bases: TGCGCCAGCAGCTTGGCTTCGGGGACAAAAACTGAAGCTTTCTTT. Protein: CASSLASGTKTEAFF.

V is TRBV6-5 and J is TRBJ1-5; the D is unclear. This CDR3 has 13 residues. The V end lost 2 bases, the J end lost 11 bases, and 13 bases lay between the germline ends. Per the germline V gene, CDR1 is MNHEY and CDR2 is SVGAGI. In DNA, the CDR3 is TGTGCCAGCAGTTACGGGATTGAGGAGGCCCAGCATTTT. Its translation is CASSYGIEEAQHF.